Here is one TCR beta chain with its context. Using immunoSEQ multiplex PCR, the repertoire was profiled, and TCRdb retains in-frame clones only, with some absent. The sample holds under 550,000 clones, about 90% seen once. These data originate in a study of blood T cell repertoires in COVID-19. Seattle's enrolled individuals joined amid active infection and were then monitored longitudinally. With V trimmed by 4 bases and J by 13 bases, 6 bases remained unmatched. CDR3 length: 12 residues. Germline values: CDR1 SGHNT, CDR2 YYREEE (reference sequence). The receptor was isolated from a man in his late teens or twenties with COVID-19, enrolled during active disease. This sequence joins TRBV5-4 and TRBJ2-1; 9 bases are a match to TRBD2. The sequencing input was peripheral blood. The CDR3 is CASSTSLAGQFF. The CDR3, as DNA: TGTGCCAGCAGCACTTCGCTAGCGGGACAGTTCTTC.